This paragraph reports one T cell receptor beta chain. This clone showed up just a few times. This clone's antigen is unknown. The input lacks base qualities; no much larger clone sits a single base away. Collaborating institutions collected whole blood in K2EDTA tubes following their own protocols. For TCRbeta analysis, collaborators shipped samples in one of three forms: frozen whole blood, isolated PBMCs, or DNA extracted from either of those sample types. The data were obtained in a study of blood T cell repertoires in COVID-19 (dated by TCRdb to the early 2020s). Context from the whole study: Samples from collaborators originated in the United States, Italy and Spain and spanned both the acute and convalescent phases of COVID-19. The prospective study material was composed of cDNA or gDNA derived from T cells, B-cell-depleted T cells, or PBMCs. Deeply sampled blood TCRbeta repertoires from subjects exposed to, actively infected with, or recovered from COVID-19 were included in the dataset. The repertoires were made available in a free public database intended to serve as a resource for research on the immune response to SARS-CoV-2. Samples were obtained from the ongoing ImmuneRACE study (first 160 participants) and from 950 to 1,500 subjects provided by 6 global collaborators. A de-identified subject ID, COVID-19 status, age in years and sex were almost always included in the sample metadata. HLA class I and class II types, where available, came from metadata supplied by the sample provider rather than from assay-based typing. Overall results and qualifications from the work: How much clinical and demographic metadata was included differed by source and by participant, and the metadata was provided uncurated.

V is shortened by 1 base, J by 5 bases, and the region joining them spans 8 bases. From the cysteine up to the phenylalanine, the CDR3 has a length of 13 residues. CDR3 DNA is the only sequence kept; it has 39 bases, read in frame from the first base. CDR1 is given as SGHAT and CDR2 as FQNNGV, both from the germline V gene. TCRbeta CDR3 regions were amplified from genomic DNA using the immunoSEQ Assay, a bias-controlled multiplex PCR. Regarding the original processing steps: The number of nucleated cells in each sample was estimated by amplification of reference gene primers within the assay. Sequence reads were collapsed and filtered to measure the absolute abundance of every unique TCRbeta CDR3 rearrangement. Productive Simpson clonality was computed per sample as the square root of Simpson's diversity index over productive rearrangements. TCRdb stores this immuneACCESS table with in-frame sequences only. Part of the clones is absent; in the studies checked, under half of the shortfall reflects unresolved V genes, and no reason is known for the rest. V and J calls and clone size are copied from that table; D and trimming were computed from the DNA. Here the sample has about 89,000 clones; around 80% occur a single time. Of the sample, 10% falls within the top ten clones.

The sequencing input was peripheral blood. The chain uses TRBV11-2 and TRBJ1-2, with the D segment identity uncertain. The source is a man between 65 and 80 years old with acute or convalescent COVID-19. CDR3 loop: CASSLGADYGYTF. The DNA sequence follows: TGTGCCAGCAGCTTAGGAGCCGATTATGGCTACACCTTC.